Sequencing of this T cell receptor beta chain was carried out in a study of blood T cell repertoires in COVID-19. About the research overall: Spain, Italy and the United States supplied samples that represented acute and convalescent COVID-19. PBMCs, B-cell-depleted T cells, or T cells were the source of the cDNA or gDNA that made up the material.

Original methodology: For nucleated cells, counts were estimated from reference gene primer amplification. Sequencing used immunoSEQ multiplex PCR; TCRdb keeps in-frame clones, though not all of them. That table is the source of V, J and clone size, and D and trimming were worked out from the DNA. Among 150,000 to 200,000 clones, over 80% were seen once, and the ten largest hold around 8%. V lost 4 bases, J lost 0 bases, and 10 bases lay in between. The germline CDR1 and CDR2 sequences are MNHEY and SVGEGT. There are 15 residues in the CDR3. Those enrolled in Seattle joined during active infection and were followed longitudinally afterward.

The sequence came from a woman aged 55 to 70 with COVID-19, enrolled during active disease. The source material was peripheral blood. The chain is built from TRBV6-2 or TRBV6-3 and TRBJ2-4; the D gene is possibly TRBD1 (6 bases). Here the CDR3 DNA reads TGTGCCAGCAGTTGGGACACAAGAGCCAAAAACATTCAGTACTTC. The encoded protein is CASSWDTRAKNIQYF.